This TCR beta chain emerged from a study of post-analysis software for immune sequencing data. Overall study: Disease trajectories encompassed relapsing-remitting, secondary progressive and progressive-relapsing multiple sclerosis. Findings and limits, study-wide: Patients used about 5 TRBV segments, including TRBV5-6, TRBV5-1 and TRBV20-1, more often than controls. F measure grouped same-batch samples tightly together. Normalized Chao1 diversity was significantly reduced in patients versus controls.

Turning to this clonotype: What it binds is not known.

Built from TCR beta cDNA, the libraries had unique molecular identifiers in them. Each CDR3 protein gets one entry after TCRdb re-called the PCR reads with MiXCR. In the table there are approximately 730,000 distinct CDR3 sequences, 46% of which are singletons. The V gene end was trimmed by 5 bases and the J gene end by 9 bases; junction bases not matched to a gene: 9. The CDR3 contains 15 residues. CDR1 KGHDR and CDR2 SFDVKD come from the germline V gene. The rearrangement links TRBV24-1 to TRBJ2-1, with 10 bases that match TRBD2. The sequenced material came from blood. The source of this sequence is a girl under 18 with multiple sclerosis. CDR3 bases: TGTGCCACCAGTGGATCTAGCGGGAGCGGAATTGAGCAGTTCTTC. Translated, it gives CATSGSSGSGIEQFF.